This T cell receptor beta chain stems from a study of T cells after yellow fever vaccination. About the research overall: Fractions of low cell number were prepared using SMART-Seq v4 Ultra Low Input.

Universal primer sites and UMIs were introduced during 5'RACE template-switching synthesis of TCR cDNA. One entry per CDR3 protein results from TCRdb running MiXCR on the 5' RACE reads. Here the sample spans a few hundred thousand distinct CDR3 sequences, about 19% being singletons. With V trimmed by 3 bases and J by 5 bases, 7 bases remained unmatched. The CDR3 is made up of 16 amino acids. From germline, CDR1 is SGHTA and CDR2 FQGNSA. Overall study results and limits: After the booster, about 95% of CD4 and about nine tenths of CD8 primary-response clones were re-detected.

With regard to this clonotype: The antigen remains unidentified.

The V gene is TRBV7-2, the J gene TRBJ2-4, with 10 positions matching TRBD2. The TCR sequence derives from a man aged 25-45 years who received the YFV17D yellow fever vaccine. Source: PBMCs, taken 15 days after the yellow fever booster vaccination. The CDR3, as DNA: TGTGCCAGCAGCTTGTCGACTAGCGGGCTTGAAAACATTCAGTACTTC. Translation: CASSLSTSGLENIQYF.